This TCR beta chain came from a study of PD-1 blockade in classical Hodgkin lymphoma. Worth noting for this clone: Its antigen is as yet unknown.

Produced via immunoSEQ multiplex PCR; TCRdb's table is partial and in-frame only. The data show more than 12,000 clones, around nine tenths seen once. Germline CDR1 is SGHRS and CDR2 is YFSETQ. V was trimmed by 2 bases and J by 0 bases, leaving 14 bases between them. This CDR3 is 16 amino acids long. Study-wide points: Newly diagnosed patients had baseline TCR diversity that was reportedly lower than that of healthy donors.

This sample's time point: cycle 4 day 1 (C4D1), after around six weeks of nivolumab. Each of the patients experienced relapse following autologous stem cell transplantation, and their brentuximab vedotin exposure differed. Magnetic negative selection of thawed PBMCs yielded the CD8+ T cells. Sequences were derived from CD8+ T cells from blood, sampled before the fourth cycle of nivolumab. The rearrangement uses TRBV5-1 and TRBJ1-1; D might be TRBD1 (6 bases). The sequence was collected from a human donor with classical Hodgkin lymphoma. Here the CDR3 DNA reads TGCGCCAGCAGCTTTGTAGGGGGTAACATGAACACTGAAGCTTTCTTT. It is translated as CASSFVGGNMNTEAFF.